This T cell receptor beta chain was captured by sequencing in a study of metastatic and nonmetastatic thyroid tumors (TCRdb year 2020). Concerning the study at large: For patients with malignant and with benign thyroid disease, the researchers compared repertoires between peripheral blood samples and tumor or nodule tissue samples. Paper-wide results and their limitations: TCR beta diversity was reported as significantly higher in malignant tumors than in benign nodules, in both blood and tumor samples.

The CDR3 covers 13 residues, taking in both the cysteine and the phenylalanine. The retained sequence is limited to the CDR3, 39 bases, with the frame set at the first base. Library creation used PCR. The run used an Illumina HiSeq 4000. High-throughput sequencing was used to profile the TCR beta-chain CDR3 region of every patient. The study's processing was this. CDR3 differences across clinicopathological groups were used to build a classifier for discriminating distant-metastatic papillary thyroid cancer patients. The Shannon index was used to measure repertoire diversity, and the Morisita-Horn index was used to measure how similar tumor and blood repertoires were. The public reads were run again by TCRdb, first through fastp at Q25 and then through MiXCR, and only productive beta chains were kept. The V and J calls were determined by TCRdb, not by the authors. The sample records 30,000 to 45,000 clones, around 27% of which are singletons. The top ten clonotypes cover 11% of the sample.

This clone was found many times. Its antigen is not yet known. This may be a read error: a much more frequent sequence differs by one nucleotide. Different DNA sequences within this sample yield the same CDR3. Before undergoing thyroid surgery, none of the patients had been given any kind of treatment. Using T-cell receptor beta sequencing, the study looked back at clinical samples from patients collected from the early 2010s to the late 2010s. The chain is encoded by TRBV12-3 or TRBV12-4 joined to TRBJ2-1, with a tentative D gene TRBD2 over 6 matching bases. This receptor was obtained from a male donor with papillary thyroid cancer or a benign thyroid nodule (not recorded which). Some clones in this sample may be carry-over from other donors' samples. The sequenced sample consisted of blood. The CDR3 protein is CASRRGLHNEQFF. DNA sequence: TGTGCCAGCAGGCGGGGACTCCACAATGAGCAGTTCTTT.